This paragraph reports one T cell receptor (beta chain). The data were produced by immunoSEQ multiplex PCR, yet TCRdb's version contains in-frame clones alone and is incomplete. The table has 70,000 or so clones, about 93% seen once. These data originate in a study of T cell changes during pregnancy in multiple sclerosis. The TCR comes from a female donor with multiple sclerosis, enrolled in a pregnancy study. The source material was CD4+ T cells from peripheral blood mononuclear cells, sampled after pregnancy.

The CDR3 nucleotides read TGTGCCACCCAGGGTACCGCTGTCAGGGATGAGCAGTTCTTC. This gives the protein CATQGTAVRDEQFF. The V call is TRBV2, the J call TRBJ2-1; maybe TRBD1 (5 bases). This CDR3 contains 14 residues. Trimming removed 10 bases at V and 8 bases at J, with 21 bases between. Germline CDR1 SNHLY, CDR2 FYNNEI.